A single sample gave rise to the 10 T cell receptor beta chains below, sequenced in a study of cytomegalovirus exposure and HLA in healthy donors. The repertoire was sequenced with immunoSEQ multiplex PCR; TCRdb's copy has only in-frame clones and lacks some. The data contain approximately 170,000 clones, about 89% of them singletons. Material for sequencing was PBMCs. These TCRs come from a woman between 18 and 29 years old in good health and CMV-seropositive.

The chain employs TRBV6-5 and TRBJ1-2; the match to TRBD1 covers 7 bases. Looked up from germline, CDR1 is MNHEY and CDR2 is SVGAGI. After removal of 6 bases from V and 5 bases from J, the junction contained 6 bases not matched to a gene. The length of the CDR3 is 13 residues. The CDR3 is CASRTTGIYGYTF. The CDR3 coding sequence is TGTGCCAGCAGAACGACAGGGATTTATGGCTACACCTTC.

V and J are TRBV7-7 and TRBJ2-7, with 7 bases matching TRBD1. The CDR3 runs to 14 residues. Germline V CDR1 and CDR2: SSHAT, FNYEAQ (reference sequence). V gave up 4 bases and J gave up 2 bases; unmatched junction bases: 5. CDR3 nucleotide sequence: TGTGCCAGCAGCTCACACCAGGGGGCCTACGAGCAGTACTTC. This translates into CASSSHQGAYEQYF. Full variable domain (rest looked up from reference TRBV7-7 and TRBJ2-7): GAGVSQSPRYKVTKRGQDVTLRCDPISSHATLYWYQQALGQGPEFLTYFNYEAQPDKSGLPSDRFSAERPEGSISTLTIQRTEQRDSAMYRCASSSHQGAYEQYFGPGTRLTVT.

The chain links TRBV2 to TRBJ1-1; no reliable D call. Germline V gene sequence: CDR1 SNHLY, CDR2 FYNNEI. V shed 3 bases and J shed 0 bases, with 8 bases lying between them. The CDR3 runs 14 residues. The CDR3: CASSDREVNTEAFF. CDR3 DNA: TGTGCCAGCAGTGATCGCGAGGTGAACACTGAAGCTTTCTTT.

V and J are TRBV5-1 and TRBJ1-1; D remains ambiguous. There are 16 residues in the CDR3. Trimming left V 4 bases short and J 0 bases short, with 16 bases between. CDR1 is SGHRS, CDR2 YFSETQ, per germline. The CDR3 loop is CASSAPRGALNTEAFF. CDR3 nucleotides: TGCGCCAGCAGCGCACCCCGCGGAGCGTTGAACACTGAAGCTTTCTTT.

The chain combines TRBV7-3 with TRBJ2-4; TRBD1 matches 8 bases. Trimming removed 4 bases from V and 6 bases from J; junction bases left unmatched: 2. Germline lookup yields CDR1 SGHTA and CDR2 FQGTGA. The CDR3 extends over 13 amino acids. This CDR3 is CASSSDRGNIQYF. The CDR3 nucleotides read TGTGCCAGCAGCTCCGACAGGGGAAACATTCAGTACTTC.

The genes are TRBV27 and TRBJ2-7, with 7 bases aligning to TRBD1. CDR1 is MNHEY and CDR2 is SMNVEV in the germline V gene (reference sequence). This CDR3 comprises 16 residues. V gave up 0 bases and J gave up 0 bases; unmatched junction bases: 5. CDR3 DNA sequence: TGTGCCAGCAGTTTATCGGGGACAGCGAGCTCCTACGAGCAGTACTTC. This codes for CASSLSGTASSYEQYF.

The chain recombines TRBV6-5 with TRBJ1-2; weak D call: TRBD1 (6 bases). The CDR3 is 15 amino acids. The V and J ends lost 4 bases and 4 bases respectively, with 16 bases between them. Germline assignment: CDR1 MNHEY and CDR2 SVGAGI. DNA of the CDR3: TGTGCCAGCAGTTCAAGGACAGTCTATGGCTATGGCTACACCTTC. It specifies CASSSRTVYGYGYTF.

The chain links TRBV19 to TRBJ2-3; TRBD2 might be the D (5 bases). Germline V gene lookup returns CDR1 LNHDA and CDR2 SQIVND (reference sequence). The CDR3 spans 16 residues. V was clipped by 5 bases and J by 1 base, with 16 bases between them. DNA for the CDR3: TGTGCCAGTAGTGAGGGTCTTGGCAGACGCACAGATACGCAGTATTTT. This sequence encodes CASSEGLGRRTDTQYF.

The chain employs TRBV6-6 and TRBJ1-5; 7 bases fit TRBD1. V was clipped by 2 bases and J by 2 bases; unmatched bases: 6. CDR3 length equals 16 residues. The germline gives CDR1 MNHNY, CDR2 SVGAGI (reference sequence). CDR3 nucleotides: TGTGCCAGCAGTTACACACAGGGGTCCCGCAATCAGCCCCAGCATTTT. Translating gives CASSYTQGSRNQPQHF.

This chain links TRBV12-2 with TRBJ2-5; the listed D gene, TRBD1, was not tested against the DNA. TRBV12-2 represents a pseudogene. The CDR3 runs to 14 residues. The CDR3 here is CASRLGDNQETQYF. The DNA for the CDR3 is TGTGCAAGTCGCTTAGGGGACAACCAAGAGACCCAGTACTTC.